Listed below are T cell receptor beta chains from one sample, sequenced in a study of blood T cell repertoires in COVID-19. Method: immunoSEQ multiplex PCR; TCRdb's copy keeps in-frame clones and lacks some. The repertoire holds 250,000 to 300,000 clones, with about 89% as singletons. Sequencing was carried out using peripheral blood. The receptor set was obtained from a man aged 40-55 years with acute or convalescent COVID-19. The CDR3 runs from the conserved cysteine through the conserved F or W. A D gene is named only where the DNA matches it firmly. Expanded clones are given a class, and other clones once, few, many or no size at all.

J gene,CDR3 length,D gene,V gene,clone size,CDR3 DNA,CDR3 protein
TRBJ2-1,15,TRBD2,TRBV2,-,TGTGCCCTTAAGACGGGTAGCGGGGTATACAATGAGCAGTTCTTC,CALKTGSGVYNEQFF
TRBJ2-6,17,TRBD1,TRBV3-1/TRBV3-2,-,TGTGCCAGCAGCCTTGACAGGGGGAGCTCTGGGGCCAACGTCCTGACTTTC,CASSLDRGSSGANVLTF
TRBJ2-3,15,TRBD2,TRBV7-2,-,TGTGCCAGCAGCTTTCTCGGGACTAGTTTAGATACGCAGTATTTT,CASSFLGTSLDTQYF
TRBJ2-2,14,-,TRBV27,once,TGTGCCAGCAGTCGGGGAGTGGGCGCCGGGGAGCTGTTTTTT,CASSRGVGAGELFF
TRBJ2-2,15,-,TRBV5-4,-,TGTGCCAGCAGCGTAAAGTCACAGGGGAGGGGGGAGCTGTTTTTT,CASSVKSQGRGELFF
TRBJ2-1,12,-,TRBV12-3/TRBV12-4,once,TGTGCCAGCACCCCCTCAGCGAGTGAGCAGTTCTTC,CASTPSASEQFF
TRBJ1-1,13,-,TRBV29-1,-,TGCAGCGTGACGACTGGCCTGAACACTGAAGCTTTCTTT,CSVTTGLNTEAFF
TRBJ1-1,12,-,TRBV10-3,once,TGTGCCATCCTAACCAGGGGCACTGAAGCTTTCTTT,CAILTRGTEAFF
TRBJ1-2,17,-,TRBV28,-,TGTGCCAGCAAAACTTGGGCGGGGCAGCCGATGAACTATGGCTACACCTTC,CASKTWAGQPMNYGYTF
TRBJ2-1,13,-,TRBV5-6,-,TGTGCCAGCAGCGGAATCCGGGATGGTGAGCAGTTCTTC,CASSGIRDGEQFF
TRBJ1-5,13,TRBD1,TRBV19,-,TGTGCCAGTAGTCCGGACAGGAATCAGCCCCAGCATTTT,CASSPDRNQPQHF
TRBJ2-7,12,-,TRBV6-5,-,TGTGCCAGCACGGACATCTCCTACGAGCAGTACTTC,CASTDISYEQYF
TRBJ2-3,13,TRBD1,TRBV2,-,TGTGCCAGCATCTCCGGGACAGGAGATACGCAGTATTTT,CASISGTGDTQYF
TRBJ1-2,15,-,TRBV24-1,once,TGTGCCACCATCGACGGGACACCGATTAACTATGGCTACACCTTC,CATIDGTPINYGYTF
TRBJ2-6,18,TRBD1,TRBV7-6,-,TGTGCCAGCAGCTTATTACCGGGACAGGGGGCTGGGGCCAACGTCCTGACTTTC,CASSLLPGQGAGANVLTF
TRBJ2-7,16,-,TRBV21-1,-,TGTGCCAGCCCTGCTTTTTTATGTGACGCGGCCTACGAGCAGTACTTC,CASPAFLCDAAYEQYF
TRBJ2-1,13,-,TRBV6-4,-,TGTGCCAGCAGTCCGGGACTGAACAATGAGCAGTTCTTC,CASSPGLNNEQFF
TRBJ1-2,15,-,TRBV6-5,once,TGTGCCAGCAGGGGCGAGTCCAGGGCCCCCGATGGCTACACCTTC,CASRGESRAPDGYTF
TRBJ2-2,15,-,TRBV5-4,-,TGTGCCAGCAGCCCGCGCCGGGCGAACACCGGGGAGCTGTTTTTT,CASSPRRANTGELFF
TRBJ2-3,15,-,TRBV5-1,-,TGCGCCAGCAGCTTGCTAGGAGGGGTAAGAGATACGCAGTATTTT,CASSLLGGVRDTQYF
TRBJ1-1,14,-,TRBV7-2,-,TGTGCCAGCACTCCCCAGGGGCTGAACACTGAAGCTTTCTTT,CASTPQGLNTEAFF
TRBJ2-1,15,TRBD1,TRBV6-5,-,TGTGCCAGCATCTCAAGGGACAGGGGGCGTGATGAGCAGTTCTTC,CASISRDRGRDEQFF
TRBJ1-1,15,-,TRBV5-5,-,TGTGCCAGCAGCTTCAGCCGGCTAGGGGACACTGAAGCTTTCTTT,CASSFSRLGDTEAFF
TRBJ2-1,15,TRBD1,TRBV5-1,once,TGCGCCAGCAGCTTGGGGTCAGGGGGTGGGAATGAGCAGTTCTTC,CASSLGSGGGNEQFF
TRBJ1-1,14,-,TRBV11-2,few,TGTGCCAGCAGCTTAGATCGTGGGAGAGATGAAGCTTTCTTT,CASSLDRGRDEAFF
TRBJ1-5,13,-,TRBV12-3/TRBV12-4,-,TGTGCCAGCAGTCAACAGGGCGATCAGCCCCAGCATTTT,CASSQQGDQPQHF
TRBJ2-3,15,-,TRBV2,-,TGTGCCAGCAGCACCAACGGACTGACCACAGATACGCAGTATTTT,CASSTNGLTTDTQYF
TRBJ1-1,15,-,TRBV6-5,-,TGTGCCAGCAGTTACACCCCGAAAGGCAGGGCTCAGGCTTTCTTT,CASSYTPKGRAQAFF
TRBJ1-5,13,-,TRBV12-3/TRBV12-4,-,TGTGCCAGCAGGTTCACAGGGCCGGAGCCCCAGCATTTT,CASRFTGPEPQHF
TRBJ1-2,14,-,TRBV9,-,TGTGCCAGCAGCGTAATAACAGCTCTCTATGGCTACACCTTC,CASSVITALYGYTF
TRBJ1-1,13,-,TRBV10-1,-,TGCGCCAGCAGTGAGTCGGGGGCCACTGAAGCTTTCTTT,CASSESGATEAFF
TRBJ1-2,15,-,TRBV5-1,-,TGCGCCAGCAGCTTTTTACAGGGAAGTTACTATGGCTACACCTTC,CASSFLQGSYYGYTF
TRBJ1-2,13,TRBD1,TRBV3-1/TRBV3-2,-,TGTGCCAGCAGTTCAGGACAGGGAAGCGGCTACACCTTC,CASSSGQGSGYTF
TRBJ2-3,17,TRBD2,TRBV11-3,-,TGTGCCAGCAGCTTATTAGCGGGGGCCGGGCGCACAGATACGCAGTATTTT,CASSLLAGAGRTDTQYF
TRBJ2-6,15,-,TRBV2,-,TGTGCCAGCTCCTTGGAGGGGAGTGGGGCCAACGTCCTGACTTTC,CASSLEGSGANVLTF
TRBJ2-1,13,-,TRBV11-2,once,TGTGCCAGCAGCTCCCAACTAGCATATGAGCAGTTCTTC,CASSSQLAYEQFF
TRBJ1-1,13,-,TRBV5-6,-,TGTGCCAGCAGCCACCTTGGGGGGACTGAAGCTTTCTTT,CASSHLGGTEAFF
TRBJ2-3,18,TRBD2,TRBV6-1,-,TGTGCCAGCAGTGAAGCTAGCGGGGGGTACCTTGCCACAGATACGCAGTATTTT,CASSEASGGYLATDTQYF
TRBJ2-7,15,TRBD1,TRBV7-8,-,TGTGCCAGCAGCTCAAGACAGGGGGCGATCTACGAGCAGTACTTC,CASSSRQGAIYEQYF
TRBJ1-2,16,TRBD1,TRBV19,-,TGTGCCAGTACCCAGAAAATGACAGGGACTGTTCGCGGCTACACCTTC,CASTQKMTGTVRGYTF